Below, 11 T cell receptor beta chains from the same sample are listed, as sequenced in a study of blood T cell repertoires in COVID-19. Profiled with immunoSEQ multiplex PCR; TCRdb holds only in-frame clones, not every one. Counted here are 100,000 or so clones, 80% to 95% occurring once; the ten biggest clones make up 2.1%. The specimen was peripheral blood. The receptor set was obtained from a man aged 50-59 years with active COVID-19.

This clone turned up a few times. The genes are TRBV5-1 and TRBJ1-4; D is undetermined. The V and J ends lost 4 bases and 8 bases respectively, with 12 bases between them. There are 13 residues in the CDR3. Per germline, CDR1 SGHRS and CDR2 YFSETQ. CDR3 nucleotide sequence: TGCGCCAGCAGCACCGAGAAAAACGAAAAACTGTTTTTT. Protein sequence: CASSTEKNEKLFF.

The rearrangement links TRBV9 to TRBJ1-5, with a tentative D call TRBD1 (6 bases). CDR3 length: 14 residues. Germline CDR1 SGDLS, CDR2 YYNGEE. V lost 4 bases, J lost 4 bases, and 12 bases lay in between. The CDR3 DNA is TGTGCCAGCAGCTCTCAGGGGTCTAATCAGCCCCAGCATTTT. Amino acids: CASSSQGSNQPQHF.

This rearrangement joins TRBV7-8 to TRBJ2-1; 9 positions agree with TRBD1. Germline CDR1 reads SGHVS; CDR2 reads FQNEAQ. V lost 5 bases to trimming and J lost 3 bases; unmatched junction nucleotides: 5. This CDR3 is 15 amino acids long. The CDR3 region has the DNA TGTGCCAGCAGCCCGAGGACAGGGGACTACAATGAGCAGTTCTTC. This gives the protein CASSPRTGDYNEQFF.

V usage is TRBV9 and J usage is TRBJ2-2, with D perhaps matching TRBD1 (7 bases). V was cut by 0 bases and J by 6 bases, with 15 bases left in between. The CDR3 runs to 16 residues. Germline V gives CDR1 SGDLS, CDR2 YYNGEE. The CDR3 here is CASSVEVRGVAGELFF. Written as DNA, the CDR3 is TGTGCCAGCAGCGTAGAAGTCAGGGGGGTGGCCGGGGAGCTGTTTTTT.

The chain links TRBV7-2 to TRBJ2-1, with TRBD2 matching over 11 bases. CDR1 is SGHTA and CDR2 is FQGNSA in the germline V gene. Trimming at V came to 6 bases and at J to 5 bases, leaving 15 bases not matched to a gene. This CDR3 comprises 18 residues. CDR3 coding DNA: TGTGCCAGCAGGGGATTTAGCGGGAGGGCCTCCAAGAACAATGAGCAGTTCTTC. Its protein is CASRGFSGRASKNNEQFF.

The DNA of the CDR3 is TGTGCCACCCAGCAGTCCCGCGGACAGGTCTATGGCTACACCTTC. Its translation: CATQQSRGQVYGYTF. This rearrangement joins TRBV5-4 to TRBJ1-2; 7 bases fit TRBD1. The CDR3 is made up of 15 amino acids. V trimming: 9 bases; J trimming: 4 bases; junction bases outside the gene matches: 15. CDR1 and CDR2 (germline): SGHNT, YYREEE (reference sequence).

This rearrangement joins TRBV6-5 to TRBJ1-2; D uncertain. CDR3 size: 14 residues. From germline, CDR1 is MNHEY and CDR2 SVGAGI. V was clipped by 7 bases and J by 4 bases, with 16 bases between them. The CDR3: CASNEVSSSYGYTF. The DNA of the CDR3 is TGTGCCAGCAACGAGGTCAGTTCGAGCTATGGCTACACCTTC.

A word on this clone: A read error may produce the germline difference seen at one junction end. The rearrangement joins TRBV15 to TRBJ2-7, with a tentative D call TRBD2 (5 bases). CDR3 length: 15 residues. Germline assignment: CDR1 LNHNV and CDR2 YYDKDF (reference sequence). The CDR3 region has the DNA TGTGCCACCGGCAGAGGGCGCGGAATCTCCTACGAGCAGTACTTC. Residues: CATGRGRGISYEQYF. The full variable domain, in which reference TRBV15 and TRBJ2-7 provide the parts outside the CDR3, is DAMVIQNPRYQVTQFGKPVTLSCSQTLNHNVMYWYQQKSSQAPKLLFHYYDKDFNNEADTPDNFQSRRPNTSFCFLDIRSPGLGDTAMYLCATGRGRGISYEQYFGPGTRLTVT.

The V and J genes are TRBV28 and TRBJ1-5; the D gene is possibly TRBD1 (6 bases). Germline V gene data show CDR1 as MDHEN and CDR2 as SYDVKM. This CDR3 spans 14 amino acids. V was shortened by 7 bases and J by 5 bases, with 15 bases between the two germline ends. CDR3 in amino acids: CASTITDSDQPQHF. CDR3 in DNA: TGTGCCAGCACCATCACGGACAGTGATCAGCCCCAGCATTTT.

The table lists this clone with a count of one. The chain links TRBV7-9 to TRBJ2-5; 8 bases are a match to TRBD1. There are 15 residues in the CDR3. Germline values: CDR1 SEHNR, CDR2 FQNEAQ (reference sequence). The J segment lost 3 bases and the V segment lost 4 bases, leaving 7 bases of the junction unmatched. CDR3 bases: TGTGCCAGCAGCTCCCACGCGACAGGGGAAGAGACCCAGTACTTC. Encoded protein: CASSSHATGEETQYF.

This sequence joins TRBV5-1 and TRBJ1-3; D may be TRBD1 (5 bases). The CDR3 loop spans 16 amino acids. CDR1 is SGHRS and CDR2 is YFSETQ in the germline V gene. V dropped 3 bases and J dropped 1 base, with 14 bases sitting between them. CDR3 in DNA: TGCGCCAGCAGCTCCAATGCAGGGTTATCTGGAAACACCATATATTTT. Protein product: CASSSNAGLSGNTIYF.